This T cell receptor (beta chain) was captured in a study of blood T cell repertoires in COVID-19. Study at large: T cells, B-cell-depleted T cells, or PBMCs provided the cDNA or gDNA that served as material.

Data came from immunoSEQ multiplex PCR; TCRdb stores just in-frame clones and leaves some out. The sample contains 72,000 or so clones, about 90% of which appear only once. The CDR3 covers 14 residues. Losses at the gene ends were 7 bases for V and 8 bases for J; bases not matched to a gene: 11. In germline, CDR1 is MNHEY, CDR2 SVGAGI. The clonotype was recovered from a man in his sixties with acute or convalescent COVID-19. The gene calls are TRBV6-5 and TRBJ1-5; TRBD1 aligns across 7 bases. Source material: peripheral blood. The CDR3 spells CASNPRGQPKPQHF. Here the CDR3 DNA reads TGTGCCAGCAACCCGAGGGGACAGCCTAAGCCCCAGCATTTT.